This T cell receptor (beta chain) was sequenced in a study of cytomegalovirus exposure and HLA in healthy donors. Study background: HLA-typed donors were the source of 80 million to 90 million unique TCRs, which an early data release held. Study results and limitations: Per a later analysis, HLA-associated TCR beta chains showed more clonal expansion than other, equally common TCR beta chains.

This CDR3 has 15 residues. With 9 bases removed from V and 4 bases from J, the gap between germline ends came to 22 bases. Germline assignment: CDR1 MNHEY and CDR2 SMNVEV (reference sequence). Those who donated were healthy bone marrow donors. When sampled, the donors appeared nominally healthy, though they likely had unrecorded immune exposures. PCR involved 60 Vbeta and 13 Jbeta primers. Only in-frame clones appear in the TCRdb table, and some are missing; sequencing was by immunoSEQ multiplex PCR. The profile shows fewer than 250,000 clones, roughly 77% of them singletons. As for this clone: Its antigen is not known.

The rearrangement uses TRBV27 and TRBJ2-7; D is possibly TRBD1 (7 bases). What was sequenced was PBMCs. The receptor comes from a middle-aged man in good health and CMV-seropositive. This chain's CDR3 is CASSPRGTDLYEQYF. The CDR3 DNA reads TGTGCCAGTTCTCCACGGGGGACAGACCTTTACGAGCAGTACTTC.